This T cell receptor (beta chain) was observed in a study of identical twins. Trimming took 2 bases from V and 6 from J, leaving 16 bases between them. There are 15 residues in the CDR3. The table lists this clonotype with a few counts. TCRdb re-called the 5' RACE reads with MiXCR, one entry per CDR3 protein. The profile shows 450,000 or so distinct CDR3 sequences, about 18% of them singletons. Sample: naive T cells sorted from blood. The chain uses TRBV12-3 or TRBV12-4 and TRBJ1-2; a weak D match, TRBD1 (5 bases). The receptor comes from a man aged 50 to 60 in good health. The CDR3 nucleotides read TGTGCCAGCAGTTTAATTTGGGGCCGGAACGATGGCTACACCTTC. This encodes CASSLIWGRNDGYTF.